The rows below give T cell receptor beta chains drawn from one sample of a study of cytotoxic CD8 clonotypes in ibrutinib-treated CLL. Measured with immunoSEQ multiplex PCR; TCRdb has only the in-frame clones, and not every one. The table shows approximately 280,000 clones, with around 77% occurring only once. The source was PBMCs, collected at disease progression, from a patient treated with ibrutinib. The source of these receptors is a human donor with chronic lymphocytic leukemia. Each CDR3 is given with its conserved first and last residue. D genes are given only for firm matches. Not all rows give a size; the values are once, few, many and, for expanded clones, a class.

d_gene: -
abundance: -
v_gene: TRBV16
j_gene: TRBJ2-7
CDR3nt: TGTGCCAGCAGCCACTTCGAGGGGTTTCCCTACGAGCAGTACTTC
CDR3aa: CASSHFEGFPYEQYF

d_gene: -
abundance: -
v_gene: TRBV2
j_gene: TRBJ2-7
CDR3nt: TGTGCCAGCAGTGAATGGGACAAGCCGATATCCTACGAGCAGTACTTC
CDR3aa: CASSEWDKPISYEQYF

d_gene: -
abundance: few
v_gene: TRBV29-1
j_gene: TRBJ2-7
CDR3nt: TGCAGCGTTTGGGTGGACACGCCATACGAGCAGTACTTC
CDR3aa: CSVWVDTPYEQYF

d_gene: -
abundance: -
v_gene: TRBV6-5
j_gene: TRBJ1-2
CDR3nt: TGTGCCAGCAGCCCTCTGGCAGGGGAAGATGGCTACACCTTC
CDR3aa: CASSPLAGEDGYTF

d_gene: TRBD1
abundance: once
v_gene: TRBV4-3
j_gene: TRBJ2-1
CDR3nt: TGCGCCAGCAGCCGCCGACCATCTCTAACAGGGGGCTCCTACAATGAGCAGTTCTTC
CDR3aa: CASSRRPSLTGGSYNEQFF

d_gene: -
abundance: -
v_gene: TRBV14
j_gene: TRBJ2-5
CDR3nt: TGTGCCAGCAGCCACGTTGGACGGTACCAAGAGACCCAGTACTTC
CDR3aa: CASSHVGRYQETQYF

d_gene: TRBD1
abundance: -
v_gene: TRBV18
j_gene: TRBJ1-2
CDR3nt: TGTGCCAGCTCACTTCCGGGACAGGGGTTGCGGGGCTACACCTTC
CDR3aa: CASSLPGQGLRGYTF

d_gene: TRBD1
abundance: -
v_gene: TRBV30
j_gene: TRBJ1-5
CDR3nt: TGTGCCTGGAGTGTACGGAGACAGGGAAGGGGTCAGCCCCAGCATTTT
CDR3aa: CAWSVRRQGRGQPQHF

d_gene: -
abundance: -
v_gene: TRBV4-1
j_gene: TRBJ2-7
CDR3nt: TGCGCCAGCAGCCAAGTGGGAGCGGGACAGGATACCTACGAGCAGTACTTC
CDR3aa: CASSQVGAGQDTYEQYF

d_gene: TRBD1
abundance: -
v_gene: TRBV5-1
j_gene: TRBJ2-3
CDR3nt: TGCGCCAGCAGCTTAGGGGGCAGCACAGATACGCAGTATTTT
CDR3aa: CASSLGGSTDTQYF

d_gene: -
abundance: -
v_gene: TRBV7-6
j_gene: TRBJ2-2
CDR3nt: TGTGCCAGCAGCTTACTTGGGGGCGGCGGGGAGCTGTTTTTT
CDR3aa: CASSLLGGGGELFF

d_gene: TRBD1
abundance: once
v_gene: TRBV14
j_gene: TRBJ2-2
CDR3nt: TGTGCCAGCAGCCATCGGACAGGGAGCGTGGTCGGGGAGCTGTTTTTT
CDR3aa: CASSHRTGSVVGELFF

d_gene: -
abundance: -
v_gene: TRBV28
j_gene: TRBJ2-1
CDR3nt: TGTGCCAGCAGTTTCAGCCCAAAGGGGATTAATGAGCAGTTCTTC
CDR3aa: CASSFSPKGINEQFF

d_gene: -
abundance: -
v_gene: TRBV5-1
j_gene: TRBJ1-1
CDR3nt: TGCGCCAGCAGCGAGAATCTAAATGAAGCTTTCTTT
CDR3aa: CASSENLNEAFF

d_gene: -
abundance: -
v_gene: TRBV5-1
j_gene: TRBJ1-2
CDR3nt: TGCGCCAGCAGCCCCTTCATTAACTATGGCTACACCTTC
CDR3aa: CASSPFINYGYTF

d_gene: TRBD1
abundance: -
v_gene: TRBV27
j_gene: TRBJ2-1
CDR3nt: TGTGCCAGCAGTGGCCGAGGCAGGGGGACCTACAATGAGCAGTTCTTC
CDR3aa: CASSGRGRGTYNEQFF

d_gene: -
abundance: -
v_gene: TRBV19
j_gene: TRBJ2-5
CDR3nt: TGTGCCAGTAGTATTGCGTCGGGCGAGACCCAGTACTTC
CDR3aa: CASSIASGETQYF

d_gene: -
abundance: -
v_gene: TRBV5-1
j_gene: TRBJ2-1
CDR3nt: TGCGCCAGCAGCTTGGATCCAGCCGAAAGCTCCTACAATGAGCAGTTCTTC
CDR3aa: CASSLDPAESSYNEQFF

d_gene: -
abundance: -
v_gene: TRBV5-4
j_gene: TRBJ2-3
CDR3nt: TGTGCCAGCAGCTTGACCTACGGGGGCACAGATACGCAGTATTTT
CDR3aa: CASSLTYGGTDTQYF

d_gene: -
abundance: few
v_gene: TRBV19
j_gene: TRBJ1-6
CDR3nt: TGTGCCAGTAGTATCTCCGGGGGAGATTCACCCCTCCACTTT
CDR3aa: CASSISGGDSPLHF

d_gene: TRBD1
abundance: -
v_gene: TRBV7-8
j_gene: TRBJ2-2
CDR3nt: TGTGCCAGCAGCTCGACAGGGGCCGGGGAGCTGTTTTTT
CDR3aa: CASSSTGAGELFF

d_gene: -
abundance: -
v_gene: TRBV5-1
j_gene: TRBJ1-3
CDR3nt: TGCGCCAGCAGTCAAACCTCTGGAAACACCATATATTTT
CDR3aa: CASSQTSGNTIYF

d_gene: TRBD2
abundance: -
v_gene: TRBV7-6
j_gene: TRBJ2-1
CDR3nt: TGTGCCAGCAGCTTAGTCTTCGGGAGGGTTTACAATGAGCAGTTCTTC
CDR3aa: CASSLVFGRVYNEQFF

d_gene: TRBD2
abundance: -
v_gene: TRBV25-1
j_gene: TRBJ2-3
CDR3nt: TGTGCCAGCAGTGATGCGGGAGTGGGCACAGATACGCAGTATTTT
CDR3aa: CASSDAGVGTDTQYF

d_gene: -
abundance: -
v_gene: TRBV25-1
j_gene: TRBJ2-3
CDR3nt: TGTGCCAGCAGTGAATCCGGGATCAGCACAGATACGCAGTATTTT
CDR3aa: CASSESGISTDTQYF

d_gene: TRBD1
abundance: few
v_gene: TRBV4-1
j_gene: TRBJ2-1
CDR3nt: TGCGCCAGCAGCCAGGAACCGGGACAGGGACTCTTC
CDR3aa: CASSQEPGQGLF

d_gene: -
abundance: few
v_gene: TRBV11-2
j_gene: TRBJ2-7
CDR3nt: TGTGCCAGCAGCTACGACTATGGTTCGGAGGAGCAGTACTTC
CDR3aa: CASSYDYGSEEQYF

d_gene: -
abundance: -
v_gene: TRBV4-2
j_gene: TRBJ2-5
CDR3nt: TGTGCCAGCAGCCAAGATTGGATCCAAGAGACCCAGTACTTC
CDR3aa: CASSQDWIQETQYF

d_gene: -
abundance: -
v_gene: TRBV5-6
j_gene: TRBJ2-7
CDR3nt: TGTGCCAGCAGCACCCGTGGTGTCTCCTACGAGCAGTACTTC
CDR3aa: CASSTRGVSYEQYF

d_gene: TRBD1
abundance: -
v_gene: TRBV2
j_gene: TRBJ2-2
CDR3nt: TGTGCCAGCAGTGAAACGGGACAGGGATTCGGGGAGCTGTTTTTT
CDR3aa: CASSETGQGFGELFF

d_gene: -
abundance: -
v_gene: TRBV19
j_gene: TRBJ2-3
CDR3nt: TGTGCCAGTAGTATGAGCGCGAGCACAGATACGCAGTATTTT
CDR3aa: CASSMSASTDTQYF

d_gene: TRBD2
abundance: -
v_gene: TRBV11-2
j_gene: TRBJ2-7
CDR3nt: TGTGCCAGCAGCTTTCGACACGGGGGGGCTCTCTCCTACGAGCAGTACTTC
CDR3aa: CASSFRHGGALSYEQYF

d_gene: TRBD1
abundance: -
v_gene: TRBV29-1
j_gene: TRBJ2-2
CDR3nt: TGCGCGGGACAGGCTCCCGGGGAGCTGTTTTTT
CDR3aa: CAGQAPGELFF

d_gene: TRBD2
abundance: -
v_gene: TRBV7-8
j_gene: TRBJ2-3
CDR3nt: TGTGCCAGCAGCTTAGATGCGGGAGGGCTAAGCACAGATACGCAGTATTTT
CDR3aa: CASSLDAGGLSTDTQYF

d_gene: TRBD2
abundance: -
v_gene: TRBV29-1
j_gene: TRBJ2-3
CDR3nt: TGCAGCGTTGAAGATGATCTAGCGGGAGCGGCAGATACGCAGTATTTT
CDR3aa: CSVEDDLAGAADTQYF

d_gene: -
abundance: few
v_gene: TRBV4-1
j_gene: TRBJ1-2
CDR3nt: TGCGCCAGCAGCCAAGATGGGGGTCCCTGGCGTTGGGGCTACACCTTC
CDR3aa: CASSQDGGPWRWGYTF

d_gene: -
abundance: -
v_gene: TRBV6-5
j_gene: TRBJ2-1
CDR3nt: TGTGCCAGCAGTTACGGCGGGCTCGACAATGAGCAGTTCTTC
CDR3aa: CASSYGGLDNEQFF

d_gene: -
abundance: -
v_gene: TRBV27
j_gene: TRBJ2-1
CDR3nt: TGTGCCAGCAGTCCGAATCTGGATGAGCAGTTCTTC
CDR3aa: CASSPNLDEQFF

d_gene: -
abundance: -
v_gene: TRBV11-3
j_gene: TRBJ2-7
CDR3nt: TGTGCCAGCAGCTTAGCAGGGCGCGACGAGCAGTACTTC
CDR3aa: CASSLAGRDEQYF

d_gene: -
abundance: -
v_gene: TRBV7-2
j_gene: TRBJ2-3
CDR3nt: TGTGCCAGCAGCTTAGGCCGCGGATCGGGGGATACGCAGTATTTT
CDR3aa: CASSLGRGSGDTQYF

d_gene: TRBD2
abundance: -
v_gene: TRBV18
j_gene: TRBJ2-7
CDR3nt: TGTGCCAGCTCACCACCCGTGACTAGCGGGAGACACGAGCAGTACTTC
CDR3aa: CASSPPVTSGRHEQYF

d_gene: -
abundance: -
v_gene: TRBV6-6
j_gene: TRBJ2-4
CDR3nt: TGTGCCAGCAGCCCCGAGGAGACCTTAGCCAAAAACATTCAGTACTTC
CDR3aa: CASSPEETLAKNIQYF